This TCR beta chain was documented in a study of OX40 agonist ivuxolimab in advanced cancers. This CDR3 is built from 18 residues. Germline V gives CDR1 SGHTA, CDR2 FQGNSA. V was shortened by 4 bases and J by 4 bases, with 24 bases between the two germline ends. Some clones are missing from TCRdb's copy, which holds only in-frame ones; the method was immunoSEQ multiplex PCR. The sample includes 53,000 or so clones, approximately 84% of them seen just once. The input for sequencing was CD4+ or CD8+ T cells sorted from blood, taken in a trial of the OX40 agonist ivuxolimab. This chain links TRBV7-2 with TRBJ2-3; tentative D call: TRBD2 (6 bases). This TCR came from an adult with an advanced solid tumor such as melanoma, head and neck, liver or kidney cancer. The CDR3 sequence is CASSSKRVASAEADTQYF. The CDR3 nucleotides read TGTGCCAGCAGCTCCAAGCGTGTGGCTAGCGCAGAGGCAGATACGCAGTATTTT.